Below, 20 T cell receptor beta chains from the same sample are listed, as sequenced in a study of human T cells and chemical hapten exposure. TCRdb re-analysed the RACE reads in MiXCR, keeping a single row per CDR3 protein. This sample yields approximately 84,000 distinct CDR3 sequences, of which under 14% are seen a single time; roughly 1.5% belongs to the top ten. The time point: patch test 2, 6 weeks after DPC sensitization. Regarding treatment: therapeutic diphenylcyclopropenone sensitization with weekly scalp DPC. Sequencing was performed on whole blood, taken in connection with sensitization to the hapten diphenylcyclopropenone (DPC). The receptors derive from a man younger than 35 with alopecia areata. Some clones in this sample may be carry-over from other donors' samples.

In its sample, this clonotype was seen a few times. The V call is TRBV12-3 or TRBV12-4, the J call TRBJ2-3, with a tentative D call TRBD2 (5 bases). V was clipped by 7 bases and J by 4 bases, with 9 bases between them. This CDR3 is built from 12 residues. The chain's CDR3 is CASKTIADTQYF. DNA of the CDR3: TGTGCCAGCAAGACTATCGCAGATACGCAGTATTTT.

Ten or more counts support this clonotype. The chain couples TRBV7-9 to TRBJ1-1; TRBD1 is a possible D gene (5 bases). Trimming took 5 bases from V and 10 from J, leaving 20 bases between them. Germline CDR1 reads SEHNR; CDR2 reads FQNEAQ (reference sequence). This CDR3 is 14 amino acids long. The CDR3 reads CASSATGQMEGAFF. The DNA for the CDR3 is TGTGCCAGCAGCGCAACGGGGCAGATGGAAGGAGCTTTCTTT.

With respect to this clonotype: Being one base from a much bigger clone, this may be a read error. The genes are TRBV12-3 or TRBV12-4 and TRBJ2-7; 7 bases align to TRBD2. V dropped 6 bases and J dropped 5; count of bases not matched to a gene: 10. The CDR3 is 14 residues long. This CDR3 is CASRTGGGRNEQYF. Here the CDR3 DNA reads TGTGCCAGCAGAACTGGCGGGGGTAGGAACGAGCAGTACTTC.

The sample holds many counts of this clonotype. The chain couples TRBV7-8 to TRBJ1-2; 7 positions agree with TRBD1. The CDR3 runs 15 residues. Trimming took 6 bases from V and 1 from J; bases not matched to a gene: 8. The germline V gene encodes CDR1 SGHVS and CDR2 FQNEAQ. The DNA of the CDR3 is TGTGCCAGCAGAGAAATAAGGGGGCTTAACTATGGCTACACCTTC. It translates to CASREIRGLNYGYTF.

V gene TRBV7-2 combines with J gene TRBJ2-5, with D unresolved. The CDR3 is 14 residues long. V was cut by 1 base and J by 3 bases, with 9 bases left in between. Germline V lookup: CDR1 SGHTA, CDR2 FQGNSA. This CDR3 reads CASSLVSAEETQYF. The DNA of the CDR3 is TGTGCCAGCAGCTTAGTTTCGGCGGAAGAGACCCAGTACTTC. The whole variable domain, remainder taken from reference TRBV7-2 and TRBJ2-5, is GAGVSQSPSNKVTEKGKDVELRCDPISGHTALYWYRQSLGQGLEFLIYFQGNSAPDKSGLPSDRFSAERTGGSVSTLTIQRTQQEDSAVYLCASSLVSAEETQYFGPGTRLLVL.

This clonotype has a handful of counts. The genes are TRBV20-1 and TRBJ2-7, with TRBD2 matching 10 bases. Germline trimming cut 6 bases from V and 6 bases from J; bases unmatched to any gene: 2. The CDR3 runs 11 residues. The V gene's germline CDR1 is DFQATT and CDR2 SNEGSKA (reference sequence). The CDR3 sequence: CSASGGGEQYV. In nucleotides, the CDR3 is TGCAGTGCCAGCGGGGGGGGCGAGCAGTACGTC.

This clonotype has at least ten counts. The genes are TRBV28 and TRBJ2-7; D gene ambiguous. Germline V gene data show CDR1 as MDHEN and CDR2 as SYDVKM. V was clipped by 6 bases and J by 6 bases, with 6 bases between them. This CDR3 region has 10 residues. The CDR3 DNA sequence: TGTGCCAGCAGCCGCTCCGAGCAGTACTTC. Encoded protein: CASSRSEQYF.

The table lists this clonotype with a few counts. The rearrangement joins TRBV28 to TRBJ1-2, with D perhaps matching TRBD1 (6 bases). V shed 10 bases and J shed 2 bases, with 14 bases lying between them. The germline gives CDR1 MDHEN, CDR2 SYDVKM. CDR3 length: 13 amino acids. Here the CDR3 reads CATEGGANYGYTF. As DNA, the CDR3 is TGTGCCACCGAAGGGGGGGCGAACTATGGCTACACCTTC.

This clonotype has ten or more counts. This chain uses TRBV7-9 with TRBJ1-2; D is perhaps TRBD1 (5 bases). Trimming removed 7 bases at V and 2 bases at J, with 17 bases between. The germline V gene has CDR1 SEHNR and CDR2 FQNEAQ (reference sequence). The CDR3 has 15 residues. The chain's CDR3 is CASIDFQGANYGYTF. CDR3 DNA: TGTGCCAGCATCGATTTCCAGGGAGCCAACTATGGCTACACCTTC. The full variable domain, completed using reference TRBV7-9 and TRBJ1-2, is DTGVSQNPRHKITKRGQNVTFRCDPISEHNRLYWYRQTLGQGPEFLTYFQNEAQLEKSRLLSDRFSAERPKGSFSTLEIQRTEQGDSAMYLCASIDFQGANYGYTFGSGTRLTVV.

In its sample, this clonotype was seen a few times. This chain connects TRBV7-8 to TRBJ1-1; D is unclear. Germline values: CDR1 SGHVS, CDR2 FQNEAQ. The CDR3 totals 16 residues. Deletions cut 3 bases from V and 2 bases from J, with 16 bases between. The CDR3 here is CASSLAASLRNTEAFF. CDR3 coding DNA: TGTGCCAGCAGCTTGGCGGCCAGCCTGAGAAACACTGAAGCTTTCTTT.

In this sample, this clonotype turned up many times. DNA for the CDR3: TGCGCCAGCAGCCAAGATAGCAGGCATTATGGCTACACCTTC. It yields the protein CASSQDSRHYGYTF. The genes are TRBV4-3 and TRBJ1-2; D call uncertain. This CDR3 is 14 amino acids long. V was pared by 0 bases and J by 5 bases, with 10 bases between. The germline gives CDR1 LGHNA, CDR2 YSLEER.

This clonotype was counted only a few times. This chain links TRBV3-1 with TRBJ2-1; D is possibly TRBD1 (7 bases). Germline CDR1 reads LGHDT; CDR2 reads YNNKEL (reference sequence). This CDR3 spans 16 amino acids. The ends were cut back, 4 bases at V and 2 bases at J, with 15 bases in the middle. The CDR3 loop reads CASSPLEGAAYNEQFF. CDR3 bases: TGTGCCAGCAGCCCCCTGGAGGGGGCGGCCTACAATGAGCAGTTCTTC.

This clonotype was seen many times. The rearrangement uses TRBV6-6 and TRBJ1-2, with a weak D call TRBD1 (6 bases). The CDR3 runs to 14 residues. Germline CDR1 and CDR2: MNHNY and SVGAGI (reference sequence). The V end was cut by 2 bases, the J end by 4 bases, with 11 bases between. DNA for the CDR3: TGTGCCAGCAGTTACGGACAGCGCTTCTATGGCTACACCTTC. This encodes CASSYGQRFYGYTF.

This clonotype has a handful of counts. This sequence joins TRBV21-1 and TRBJ2-5; TRBD2 was called by the table and not checked on the DNA. TRBV21-1 is reported as a pseudogene. The CDR3 sequence is 14 residues long. The CDR3 DNA follows: TGTGCCAGCACCCCCGTCTTGGAGGGGGAGACCCAGTACTTC. Its protein product is CASTPVLEGETQYF.

By share, this clonotype ranks as medium-sized. This chain joins TRBV7-9 and TRBJ2-6; TRBD1 matches 7 bases. Germline CDR1 and CDR2: SEHNR and FQNEAQ (reference sequence). Trimming took 4 bases from V and 0 from J; bases not matched to a gene: 6. The CDR3 length is 17 residues. The CDR3 loop reads CASSSTGLVSGANVLTF. In nucleotides, the CDR3 is TGTGCCAGCAGCTCGACAGGGTTAGTCTCTGGGGCCAACGTCCTGACTTTC.

This clonotype was seen ten or more times. V gene TRBV6-5 combines with J gene TRBJ2-2; no reliable D call. V was clipped by 4 bases and J by 5 bases, with 5 bases between them. There are 12 residues in the CDR3. Germline assignment: CDR1 MNHEY and CDR2 SVGAGI. CDR3 sequence: CASSSLTGELFF. The CDR3 DNA reads TGTGCCAGCAGTTCCCTTACCGGGGAGCTGTTTTTT.

This clonotype was picked up a small number of times. The chain has TRBV10-3 and TRBJ1-5; 7 bases match TRBD1. Germline assignment: CDR1 ENHRY and CDR2 SYGVKD. V trimming: 8 bases; J trimming: 5 bases; junction bases outside the gene matches: 3. The CDR3 contains 12 residues. The chain's CDR3 is CAIGGQDQPQHF. The CDR3 DNA is TGTGCCATCGGAGGACAGGATCAGCCCCAGCATTTT.

In this sample, this clonotype turned up many times. The chain couples TRBV9 to TRBJ2-6; D is possibly TRBD1 (6 bases). Trimming left V 2 bases short and J 1 base short, with 7 bases between. Germline V CDR1 and CDR2: SGDLS, YYNGEE. This CDR3 is built from 15 residues. The CDR3 region has the DNA TGTGCCAGCAGCGTTACAGGGTCTGGGGCCAACGTCCTGACTTTC. It specifies CASSVTGSGANVLTF.

The V call is TRBV6-2 or TRBV6-3, the J call TRBJ1-1, with 10 bases that match TRBD1. V trimming: 5 bases; J trimming: 4 bases; junction bases outside the gene matches: 7. Germline loops: CDR1 MNHEY, CDR2 SVGEGT. The CDR3 extends over 15 amino acids. CDR3 protein: CASSQTGGSGTEAFF. As DNA, the CDR3 is TGTGCCAGCAGTCAGACAGGGGGCTCGGGCACTGAAGCTTTCTTT.

This chain uses TRBV11-2 with TRBJ2-5; D is undetermined. V was clipped by 11 bases and J by 1 base, with 8 bases between them. Germline V gene sequence: CDR1 SGHAT, CDR2 FQNNGV. This CDR3 is 11 amino acids long. CDR3 region: CAVRLQETQYF. The CDR3 DNA reads TGTGCCGTCAGGCTCCAAGAGACCCAGTACTTC.